This TCR beta chain was observed in a study of blood T cells in healthy people across ages. The germline V and J ends were trimmed by 6 bases and 3 bases, with 17 bases remaining between them. Germline values: CDR1 DFQATT, CDR2 SNEGSKA (reference sequence). The CDR3 runs 14 residues. A second about 6 to 11 cycle PCR used barcoded and J-beta primers. TCRdb fed the 5' RACE reads into MiXCR, producing one record per CDR3 protein. The data show fewer than 2 million distinct CDR3 sequences, with 35% to 50% seen just once and under 25% held by the top ten. V is TRBV20-1 and J is TRBJ1-2, with D uncertain. The sequenced material came from blood. This receptor was identified in a human donor in good health. CDR3 in DNA: TGCAGTGCCAAGACACGGCGCGGGGACTATGGCTACACCTTC. Amino acid sequence: CSAKTRRGDYGYTF.